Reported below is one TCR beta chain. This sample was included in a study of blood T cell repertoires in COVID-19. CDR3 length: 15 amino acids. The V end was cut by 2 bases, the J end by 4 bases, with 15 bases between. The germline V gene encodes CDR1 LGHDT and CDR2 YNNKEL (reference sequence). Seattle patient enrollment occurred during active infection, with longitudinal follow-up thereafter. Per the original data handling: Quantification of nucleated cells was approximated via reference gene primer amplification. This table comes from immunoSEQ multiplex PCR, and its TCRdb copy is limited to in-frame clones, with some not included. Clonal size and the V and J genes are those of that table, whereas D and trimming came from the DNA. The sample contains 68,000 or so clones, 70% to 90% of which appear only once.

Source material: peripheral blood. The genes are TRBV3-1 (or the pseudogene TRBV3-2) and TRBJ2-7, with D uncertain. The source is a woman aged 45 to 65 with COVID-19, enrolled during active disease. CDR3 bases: TGTGCCAGCAGCCAAAATCTTGCAGGTGTGTACGAGCAGTACTTC. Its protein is CASSQNLAGVYEQYF.